The 20 T cell receptor beta chains in this list originate from one sample, sequenced in a study of cytomegalovirus exposure and HLA in healthy donors. The PCR ran on 60 Vbeta and 13 Jbeta primers. Produced via immunoSEQ multiplex PCR; TCRdb's table is partial and in-frame only. The table includes about 200,000 clones, about 70% detected once. Sample: PBMCs. These TCRs come from a young woman in good health and CMV-seronegative.

This chain uses TRBV19 with TRBJ2-7, with 9 nucleotides matching TRBD1. The CDR3 runs to 14 residues. V was pared by 5 bases and J by 4 bases, with 6 bases of the junction left unmatched. In germline, CDR1 is LNHDA, CDR2 SQIVND (reference sequence). Written as DNA, the CDR3 is TGTGCCAGTAGTGGGACAGGGCGAGGGTACGAGCAGTACTTC. Translated: CASSGTGRGYEQYF.

A few counts support this clone. The chain employs TRBV19 and TRBJ2-1; 8 bases map to TRBD2. Germline V gives CDR1 LNHDA, CDR2 SQIVND (reference sequence). V lost 5 bases to trimming and J lost 5 bases; unmatched junction nucleotides: 8. This CDR3 has 15 residues. CDR3 in amino acids: CASSALAGSHNEQFF. The CDR3 DNA reads as TGTGCCAGTAGTGCTTTAGCGGGGTCCCACAATGAGCAGTTCTTC.

V is TRBV6-5 and J is TRBJ2-3, with D perhaps TRBD2 (6 bases). Germline values: CDR1 MNHEY, CDR2 SVGAGI. Trimming cost V 0 bases and J 5 bases, with 12 bases left between them. The CDR3 is 15 amino acids. The DNA for the CDR3 is TGTGCCAGCAGTTACTCTCGGGGGATACGAGATACGCAGTATTTT. It specifies CASSYSRGIRDTQYF.

The chain recombines TRBV27 with TRBJ1-2; TRBD1 matches 7 bases. The J segment lost 6 bases and the V segment lost 5 bases, leaving 3 bases of the junction unmatched. The CDR3 sequence is 12 residues long. Germline V gives CDR1 MNHEY, CDR2 SMNVEV (reference sequence). CDR3 region: CASSQQGNGYTF. In DNA, the CDR3 is TGTGCCAGCAGTCAACAGGGGAATGGCTACACCTTC.

The V call is TRBV15, the J call TRBJ2-5; 8 bases agree with TRBD1. The length of the CDR3 is 16 residues. Trimming cost V 6 bases and J 5 bases; bases outside gene matches: 14. From germline, CDR1 is LNHNV and CDR2 YYDKDF (reference sequence). DNA for the CDR3: TGTGCCACCAGTTCCCATATCAGGGGGCACATGGAGACCCAGTACTTC. Translated: CATSSHIRGHMETQYF.

This sequence joins TRBV2 and TRBJ2-7, with 7 bases that match TRBD2. The V gene's germline CDR1 is SNHLY and CDR2 FYNNEI. The junction had 9 bases not matched to a gene; V was cut back by 3 bases and J by 7 bases. CDR3 size: 14 residues. The CDR3 reads CASSDAGDAWEQYF. The DNA of the CDR3 is TGTGCCAGCAGTGACGCGGGGGATGCTTGGGAGCAGTACTTC.

The chain uses TRBV4-1 and TRBJ2-1, with TRBD2 matching over 9 bases. Germline V gene data show CDR1 as MGHRA and CDR2 as YSYEKL. The junction had 2 bases not matched to a gene; V was cut back by 1 base and J by 1 base. This CDR3 contains 16 residues. CDR3 in DNA: TGCGCCAGCAGCCAAGGGGCGGGGGGGTCCTACAATGAGCAGTTCTTC. This translates into CASSQGAGGSYNEQFF.

This clone came up a few times. The J gene is TRBJ2-7, the V gene TRBV5-1, with TRBD2 identical over 14 bases. CDR1 is SGHRS and CDR2 is YFSETQ in the germline V gene. With V trimmed by 4 bases and J by 4 bases, 7 bases remained unmatched. The CDR3 has 16 residues. The CDR3 DNA reads TGCGCCAGCAGCCCCAGACTAGCGGGGGGGCATTACGAGCAGTACTTC. Its translation: CASSPRLAGGHYEQYF.

This chain links TRBV2 with TRBJ2-1; TRBD2 matches 8 bases. The CDR3 is 16 amino acids. The junction had 8 bases not matched to a gene; V was cut back by 2 bases and J by 5 bases. From germline, CDR1 is SNHLY and CDR2 FYNNEI. CDR3: CASSERGTRGDNEQFF. In nucleotides, the CDR3 is TGTGCCAGCAGTGAACGAGGGACTAGGGGAGACAATGAGCAGTTCTTC. The variable domain in full, completed from reference TRBV2 and TRBJ2-1, reads EPEVTQTPSHQVTQMGQEVILRCVPISNHLYFYWYRQILGQKVEFLVSFYNNEISEKSEIFDDQFSVERPDGSNFTLKIRSTKLEDSAMYFCASSERGTRGDNEQFFGPGTRLTVL.

This sequence joins TRBV19 and TRBJ1-1; unclear D gene. Germline lookup yields CDR1 LNHDA and CDR2 SQIVND (reference sequence). This CDR3 has 15 residues. With 6 bases removed from V and 1 base from J, the gap between germline ends came to 15 bases. The CDR3 is CASSRARGRNTEAFF. Here the CDR3 DNA reads TGTGCCAGTAGCCGGGCCCGAGGGCGGAACACTGAAGCTTTCTTT.

This sequence joins TRBV7-6 and TRBJ1-4; D ambiguous. The CDR3 has 16 residues. Germline V lookup: CDR1 SGHVS, CDR2 FNYEAQ. V was trimmed by 4 bases and J by 7 bases, leaving 19 bases between them. This chain's CDR3 is CASSSNGVGLGEKLFF. The CDR3 nucleotides are TGTGCCAGCAGCTCGAACGGGGTGGGATTGGGTGAAAAACTGTTTTTT.

J is TRBJ1-1 and V is TRBV7-9, with 8 bases matching TRBD1. After removal of 2 bases from V and 0 bases from J, the junction contained 8 bases not matched to a gene. CDR3 length: 17 amino acids. The germline V gene encodes CDR1 SEHNR and CDR2 FQNEAQ (reference sequence). The CDR3 loop reads CASSLPRDRTMNTEAFF. CDR3 coding DNA: TGTGCCAGCAGCTTACCGAGGGACAGGACTATGAACACTGAAGCTTTCTTT.

The chain is built from TRBV27 and TRBJ2-7; 7 bases align to TRBD2. This CDR3 has 13 residues. CDR1 MNHEY and CDR2 SMNVEV come from the germline V gene (reference sequence). Trimming took 6 bases from V and 7 from J; bases not matched to a gene: 9. The CDR3 nucleotides are TGTGCCAGCAGCTATAGGGGAGGGTGGGAGCAGTACTTC. Protein: CASSYRGGWEQYF.

The V call is TRBV11-2, the J call TRBJ2-2; 8 bases match TRBD1. Trimming removed 7 bases from V and 3 bases from J; junction bases left unmatched: 10. Germline lookup yields CDR1 SGHAT and CDR2 FQNNGV. The CDR3 has 16 amino acids. CDR3 sequence (DNA): TGTGCCAGCACCTCCTCGGACAGGGTTTACACCGGGGAGCTGTTTTTT. Translation gives CASTSSDRVYTGELFF. The full variable domain, in which reference TRBV11-2 and TRBJ2-2 provide the parts outside the CDR3, is EAGVAQSPRYKIIEKRQSVAFWCNPISGHATLYWYQQILGQGPKLLIQFQNNGVVDDSQLPKDRFSAERLKGVDSTLKIQPAKLEDSAVYLCASTSSDRVYTGELFFGEGSRLTVL.

The chain uses TRBV9 and TRBJ1-2; possible D gene TRBD1, 6 bases. The V end was cut by 5 bases, the J end by 0 bases, with 11 bases between. The CDR3 sequence is 14 residues long. Germline assignment: CDR1 SGDLS and CDR2 YYNGEE. The CDR3 DNA is TGTGCCAGCAGTGAAGGGGGGGCTAACTATGGCTACACCTTC. This codes for CASSEGGANYGYTF. Full variable domain (outside the CDR3, taken from reference TRBV9 and TRBJ1-2): DSGVTQTPKHLITATGQRVTLRCSPRSGDLSVYWYQQSLDQGLQFLIQYYNGEERAKGNILERFSAQQFPDLHSELNLSSLELGDSALYFCASSEGGANYGYTFGSGTRLTVV.

This rearrangement joins TRBV7-3 to TRBJ2-3; 8 bases line up with TRBD2. V shed 3 bases, J shed 2 bases, and the junction held 4 bases outside the gene matches. The CDR3 has 15 amino acids. Looked up from germline, CDR1 is SGHTA and CDR2 is FQGTGA. The chain's CDR3 is CASSFSGAITDTQYF. The CDR3 nucleotides are TGTGCCAGCAGCTTTAGCGGGGCAATCACAGATACGCAGTATTTT.

The DNA of the CDR3 is TGTGCCAGCAGGGACAGGGAGAACACTGAAGCTTTCTTT. This encodes CASRDRENTEAFF. The V and J genes are TRBV2 and TRBJ1-1; 8 positions agree with TRBD1. The length of the CDR3 is 13 residues. Germline V lookup: CDR1 SNHLY, CDR2 FYNNEI. Trimming removed 6 bases from V and 1 base from J; junction bases left unmatched: 1. Full variable domain (remainder filled in from reference TRBV2 and TRBJ1-1): EPEVTQTPSHQVTQMGQEVILRCVPISNHLYFYWYRQILGQKVEFLVSFYNNEISEKSEIFDDQFSVERPDGSNFTLKIRSTKLEDSAMYFCASRDRENTEAFFGQGTRLTVV.

The chain combines TRBV6-5 with TRBJ2-2; D is uncertain. Trimming shortened V by 2 bases and J by 2 bases, and 6 bases separated the two germline ends. The CDR3 runs 14 residues. Germline CDR1 MNHEY, CDR2 SVGAGI. CDR3 sequence: CASSYRLNTGELFF. CDR3 DNA sequence: TGTGCCAGCAGTTACAGACTCAACACCGGGGAGCTGTTTTTT.

This chain links TRBV7-8 with TRBJ2-1; TRBD1 agrees at 7 bases. The CDR3 is made up of 15 amino acids. The germline gives CDR1 SGHVS, CDR2 FQNEAQ. V shed 6 bases, J shed 1 base, and the junction held 6 bases outside the gene matches. The CDR3, as DNA: TGTGCCAGCAGGGGTCAGGGGGTATCCTACAATGAGCAGTTCTTC. Its protein product is CASRGQGVSYNEQFF.

With respect to this clone: The identical CDR3 is also encoded by other nucleotide sequences in the sample. The J gene is TRBJ2-3, the V gene TRBV15; a possible D gene is TRBD2 (5 bases). Trimming stripped 5 bases from V and 2 bases from J, with 8 bases between. Looked up from germline, CDR1 is LNHNV and CDR2 is YYDKDF (reference sequence). The CDR3 runs 13 residues. Here the CDR3 DNA reads TGTGCCACCAGCCGGGGTCTCACAGATACGCAGTATTTT. This sequence encodes CATSRGLTDTQYF. Full variable domain (rest looked up from reference TRBV15 and TRBJ2-3): DAMVIQNPRYQVTQFGKPVTLSCSQTLNHNVMYWYQQKSSQAPKLLFHYYDKDFNNEADTPDNFQSRRPNTSFCFLDIRSPGLGDTAMYLCATSRGLTDTQYFGPGTRLTVL.